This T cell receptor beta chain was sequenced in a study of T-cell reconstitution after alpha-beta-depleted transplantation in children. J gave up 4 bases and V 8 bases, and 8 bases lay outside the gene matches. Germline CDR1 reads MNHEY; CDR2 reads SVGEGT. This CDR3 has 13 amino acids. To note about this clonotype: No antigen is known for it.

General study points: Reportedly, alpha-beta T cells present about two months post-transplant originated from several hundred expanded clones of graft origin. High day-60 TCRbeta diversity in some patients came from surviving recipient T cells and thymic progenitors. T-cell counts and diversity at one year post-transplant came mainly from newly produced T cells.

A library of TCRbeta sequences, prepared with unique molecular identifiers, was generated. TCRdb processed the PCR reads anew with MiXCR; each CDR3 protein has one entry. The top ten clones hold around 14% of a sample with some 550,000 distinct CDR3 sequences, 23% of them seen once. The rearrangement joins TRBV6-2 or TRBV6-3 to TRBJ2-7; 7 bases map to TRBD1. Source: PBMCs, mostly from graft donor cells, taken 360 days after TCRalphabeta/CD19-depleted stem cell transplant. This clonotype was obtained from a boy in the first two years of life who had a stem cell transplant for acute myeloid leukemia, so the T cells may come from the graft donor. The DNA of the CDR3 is TGTGCCAGCGGCGACAGGGTCCCTTACGAGCAGTACTTC. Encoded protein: CASGDRVPYEQYF.